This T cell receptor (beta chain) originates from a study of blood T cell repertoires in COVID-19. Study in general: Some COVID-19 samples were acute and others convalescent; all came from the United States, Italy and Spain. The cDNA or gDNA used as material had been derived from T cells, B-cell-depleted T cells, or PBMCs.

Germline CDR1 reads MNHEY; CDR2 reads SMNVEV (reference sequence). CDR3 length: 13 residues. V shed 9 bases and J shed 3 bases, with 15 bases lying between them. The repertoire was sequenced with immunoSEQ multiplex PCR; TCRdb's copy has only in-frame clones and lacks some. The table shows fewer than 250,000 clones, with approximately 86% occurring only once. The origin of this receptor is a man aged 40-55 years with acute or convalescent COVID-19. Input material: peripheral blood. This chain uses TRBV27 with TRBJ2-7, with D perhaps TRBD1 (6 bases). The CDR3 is CASGTQLDYEQYF. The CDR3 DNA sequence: TGTGCCAGTGGGACACAATTGGACTACGAGCAGTACTTC.